The source of this T cell receptor (beta chain) is a study of long-term antiretroviral therapy in people with HIV (dated by TCRdb to 2022 to 2024). About the study as a whole: Collection of the earliest samples took place about a decade ahead of the 2015 WHO recommendation for immediate ART, at a time when ART was typically delayed until CD4 counts fell. This retrospective serial study examined whether starting ART and sustained HIV suppression were associated with changes in the composition and diversity of the TRB repertoire in peripheral blood. A total of roughly 200 cryopreserved PBMC samples came from 30 adults with confirmed HIV infection and were collected serially over a mean of about six years (range 1-12). Among the 30 to 35 participants with HIV, ten to twelve were female. No cross-contamination during QIAcube processing turned up in test extractions that ran a monoclonal T-cell line alongside 33 polyclonal samples. The investigation overall reported the following: No data were available on ART adherence, viral resistance or therapy changes, limiting inferences about post-ART repertoire changes. Unsorted PBMC were profiled instead of sorted CD4+ and CD8+ T cells because pre-ART samples had limited cell numbers. The samples span the years 2004 to 2017, and the ART regimens used at that time may not be as effective as current regimens. ART initiation was associated with a significant increase in TRB diversity, but diversity stayed significantly below transplant donor controls even after long-term ART. HIV repertoires had narrower CDR3 length ranges than controls, and the network structure suggested an antigen-experienced repertoire that shifted only slightly toward naive after ART. Expanded TRB clones identified before ART initiation dominated the repertoire across all time points, though the dominance fluctuated and decreased in many PLHIV after ART. Because PBMC availability was limited, only the TCR beta chain was sequenced, with no alpha chain pairing.

To be included, a participant needed at least one PBMC sample from before ART initiation plus at least two post-ART samples. Every participant with HIV received treatment in the United States of America. Before DNA extraction, cryopreserved samples containing roughly 0.9-11 million PBMC were thawed and washed. At the time of the earliest PBMC sample for each participant with HIV, ages ranged from roughly 23 to 60 years. Per participant, PBMC samples came from 1-4 timepoints prior to ART initiation and 2-8 timepoints following ART initiation, for a median of 7 samples. Serial HIV viral load, CD4+ T-cell count, ART history and demographic data were obtained for every participant. Genomic DNA was extracted from unsorted PBMC with a Qiagen kit on a QIAcube, with processing performed in batches of 12 samples. V sheds 5 bases and J sheds 4 bases, leaving 10 bases between their ends. In the germline V gene (reference sequence), CDR1 corresponds to LNHDA and CDR2 to SQIVND. The CDR3 sequence holds 13 residues, the cysteine and phenylalanine included. This entry keeps only the CDR3 DNA: 39 bases, framed from base 1.

The immunoSEQ hsTCRB v3.0 assay was used at survey level resolution to sequence the TRB variable region. TRB sequencing targeted a depth of about 35,000-50,000 T-cell genomes per sample. TRB libraries were pooled and sequenced on an Illumina MiSeq using a v3 150-cycle kit. Per the authors' processing: Repertoire analysis ran in R within a reproducible Nextflow workflow covering QC, data transformation and analysis. LymphoSeq2, an R package for exploring AIRR-Seq data, was used to implement custom analyses. Several samples yielding fewer than 5000 total TRB sequences were excluded, leaving 188 analyzed HIV repertoires. Among the 180 or so HIV repertoires that were kept, 59 were collected before ART initiation and more than 120 were collected after ART initiation. Repertoires were downsampled to 5000 TRB nucleotide sequences, and summary statistics were averaged over 100 downsampling iterations. Only TRB sequences with CDR3 regions of at least seven amino acids were retained for analysis. Diversity was measured with a Shannon entropy-derived clonality score and the Gini coefficient. In the repertoire networks, any two of the top 5000 CDR3 amino acid sequences were connected whenever the two sequences differed by an edit distance of one. For TRB CDR3 amino acid sequences, antigen specificity groups and MHC restriction were predicted with GLIPH2. To flag known CMV, EBV, HIV or tissue antigen associations, CDR3 amino acid sequences were matched against VDJdb and McPAS-TCR. Pre-ART, post-ART and control groups were compared with Wilcoxon signed-rank tests and Holm-Bonferroni correction. In its TCRdb copy, this immuneACCESS table keeps in-frame sequences only and misses some clones. Where compared with another copy, unresolved V genes explain less than half of these, and the others have no known cause. V and J calls and clone size are as listed in that table; D and trimming were resolved from the DNA. This sample holds 25,000 to 35,000 clones; approximately 95% were observed only once. Jointly, the top ten make up around 7.4% of the sample.

A word on this clone: Its binding antigen is unknown. No qualities accompany the bases; no much larger clone lies one base away.

Sequenced material: unsorted PBMCs, taken 5.3 years after starting antiretroviral therapy. The receptor comes from a young man with HIV. Here the chain combines TRBV19 and TRBJ2-3, and TRBD2 may be the D gene, going by 5 matching bases. CDR3 reads: CASSLGLADTQYF. The DNA is TGTGCCAGTAGTCTCGGACTCGCAGATACGCAGTATTTT.